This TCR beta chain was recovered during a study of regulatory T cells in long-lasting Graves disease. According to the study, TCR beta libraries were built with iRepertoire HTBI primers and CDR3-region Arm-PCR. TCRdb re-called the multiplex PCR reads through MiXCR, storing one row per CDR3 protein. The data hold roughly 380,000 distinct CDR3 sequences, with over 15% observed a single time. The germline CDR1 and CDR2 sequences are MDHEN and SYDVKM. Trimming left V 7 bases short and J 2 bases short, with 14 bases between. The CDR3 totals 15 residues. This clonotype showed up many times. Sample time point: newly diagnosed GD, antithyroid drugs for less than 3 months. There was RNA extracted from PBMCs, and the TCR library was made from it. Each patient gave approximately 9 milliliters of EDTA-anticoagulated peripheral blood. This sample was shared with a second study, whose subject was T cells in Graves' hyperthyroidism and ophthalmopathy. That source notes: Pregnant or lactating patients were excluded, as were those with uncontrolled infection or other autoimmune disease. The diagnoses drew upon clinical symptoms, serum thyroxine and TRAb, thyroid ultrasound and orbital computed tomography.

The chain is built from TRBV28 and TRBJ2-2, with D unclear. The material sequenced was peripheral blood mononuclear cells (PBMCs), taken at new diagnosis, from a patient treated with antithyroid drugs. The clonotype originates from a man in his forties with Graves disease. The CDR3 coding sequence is TGTGCCAGCACCGTTGACCGACCTAACACCGGGGAGCTGTTTTTT. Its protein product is CASTVDRPNTGELFF.